This T cell receptor (beta chain) is from a study of shared clonotypes between healthy human individuals. The CDR3 extends over 13 amino acids. With 4 bases clipped from V and 5 bases from J, the junction kept 3 bases outside the gene matches. From germline, CDR1 is SGHRS and CDR2 YFSETQ. Clones were read by immunoSEQ multiplex PCR, and TCRdb kept only the in-frame ones, dropping some. The repertoire consists of roughly 1,600,000 clones, with just under 99% occurring once and the leading ten covering roughly 0.35%. This rearrangement joins TRBV5-1 to TRBJ2-4, with 7 bases identical to TRBD1. The specimen was naive CD4+ T cells sorted from blood. Subset denoted: CD45RA+ positively selected. This clonotype originated in a man aged 30 to 45 in good health. DNA for the CDR3: TGCGCCAGCAGCAAAGGACAGGAAAACATTCAGTACTTC. It translates to CASSKGQENIQYF.